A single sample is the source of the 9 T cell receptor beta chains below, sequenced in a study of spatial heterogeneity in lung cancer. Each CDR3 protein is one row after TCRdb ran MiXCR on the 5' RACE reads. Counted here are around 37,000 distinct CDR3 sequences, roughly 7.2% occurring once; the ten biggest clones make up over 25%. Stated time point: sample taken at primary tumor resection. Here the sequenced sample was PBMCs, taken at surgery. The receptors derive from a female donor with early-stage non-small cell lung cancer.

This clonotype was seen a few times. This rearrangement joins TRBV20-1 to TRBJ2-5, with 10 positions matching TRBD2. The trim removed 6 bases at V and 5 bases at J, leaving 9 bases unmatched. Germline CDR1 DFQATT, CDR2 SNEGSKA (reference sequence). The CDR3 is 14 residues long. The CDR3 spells CSAHSGGPLETQYF. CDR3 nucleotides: TGCAGTGCCCATAGCGGGGGGCCCTTGGAGACCCAGTACTTC.

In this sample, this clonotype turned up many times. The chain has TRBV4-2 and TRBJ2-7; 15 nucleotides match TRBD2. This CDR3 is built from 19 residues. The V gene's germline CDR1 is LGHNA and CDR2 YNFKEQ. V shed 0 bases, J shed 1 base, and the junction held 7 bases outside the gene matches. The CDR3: CASSQDESGTSGRSYEQYF. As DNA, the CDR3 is TGTGCCAGCAGCCAAGATGAATCAGGGACTAGCGGGAGGTCCTACGAGCAGTACTTC.

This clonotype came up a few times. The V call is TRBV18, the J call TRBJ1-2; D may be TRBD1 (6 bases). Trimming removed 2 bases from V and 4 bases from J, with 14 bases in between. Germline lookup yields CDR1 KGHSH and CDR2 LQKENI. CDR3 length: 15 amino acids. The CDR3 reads CASSPSSGEGYGYTF. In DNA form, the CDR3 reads TGTGCCAGCTCACCATCGTCAGGGGAGGGCTATGGCTACACCTTC.

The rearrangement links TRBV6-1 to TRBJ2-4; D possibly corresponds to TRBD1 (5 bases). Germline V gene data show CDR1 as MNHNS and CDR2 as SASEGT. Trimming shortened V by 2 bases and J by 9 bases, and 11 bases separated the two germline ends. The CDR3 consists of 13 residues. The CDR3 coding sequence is TGTGCCAGCAGTGAACAAGGACAAGTCATTCAGTACTTC. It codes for CASSEQGQVIQYF.

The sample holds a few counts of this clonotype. In DNA form, the CDR3 reads TGTGCCAGCTCACCGCCGACTAGCGGATACACCGGGGAGCTGTTTTTT. It codes for CASSPPTSGYTGELFF. The chain joins TRBV18 to TRBJ2-2, with TRBD2 identical over 9 bases. The V gene end was trimmed by 3 bases and the J gene end by 3 bases; junction bases not matched to a gene: 5. CDR3 length: 16 residues. Looked up from germline, CDR1 is KGHSH and CDR2 is LQKENI.

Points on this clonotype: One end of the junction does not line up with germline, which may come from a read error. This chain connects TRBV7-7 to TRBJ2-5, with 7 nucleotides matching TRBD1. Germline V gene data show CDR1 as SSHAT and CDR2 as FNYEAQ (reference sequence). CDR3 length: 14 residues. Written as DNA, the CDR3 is TGTGCTAGCAGCCCGAGGGACAGCCAAGAGACCCAGTACTTC. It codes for CASSPRDSQETQYF.

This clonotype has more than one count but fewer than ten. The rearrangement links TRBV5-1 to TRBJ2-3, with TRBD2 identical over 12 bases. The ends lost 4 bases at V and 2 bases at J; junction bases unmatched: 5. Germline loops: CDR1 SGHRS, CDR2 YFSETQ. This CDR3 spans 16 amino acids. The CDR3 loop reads CASSQGLAGNTDTQYF. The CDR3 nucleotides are TGCGCCAGCAGCCAAGGACTAGCGGGAAACACAGATACGCAGTATTTT. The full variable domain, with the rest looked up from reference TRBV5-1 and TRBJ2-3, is KAGVTQTPRYLIKTRGQQVTLSCSPISGHRSVSWYQQTPGQGLQFLFEYFSETQRNKGNFPGRFSGRQFSNSRSEMNVSTLELGDSALYLCASSQGLAGNTDTQYFGPGTRLTVL.

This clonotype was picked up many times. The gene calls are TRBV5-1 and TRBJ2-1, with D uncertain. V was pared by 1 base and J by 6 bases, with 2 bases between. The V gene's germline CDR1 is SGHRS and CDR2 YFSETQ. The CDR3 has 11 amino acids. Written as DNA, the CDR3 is TGCGCCAGCAGCTTGATCAATGAGCAGTTCTTC. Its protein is CASSLINEQFF.

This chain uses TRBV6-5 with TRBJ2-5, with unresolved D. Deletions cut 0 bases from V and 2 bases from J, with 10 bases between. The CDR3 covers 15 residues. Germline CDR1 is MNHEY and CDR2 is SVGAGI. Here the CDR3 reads CASSYSILGQETQYF. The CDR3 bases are TGTGCCAGCAGTTACTCGATCCTAGGTCAAGAGACCCAGTACTTC.